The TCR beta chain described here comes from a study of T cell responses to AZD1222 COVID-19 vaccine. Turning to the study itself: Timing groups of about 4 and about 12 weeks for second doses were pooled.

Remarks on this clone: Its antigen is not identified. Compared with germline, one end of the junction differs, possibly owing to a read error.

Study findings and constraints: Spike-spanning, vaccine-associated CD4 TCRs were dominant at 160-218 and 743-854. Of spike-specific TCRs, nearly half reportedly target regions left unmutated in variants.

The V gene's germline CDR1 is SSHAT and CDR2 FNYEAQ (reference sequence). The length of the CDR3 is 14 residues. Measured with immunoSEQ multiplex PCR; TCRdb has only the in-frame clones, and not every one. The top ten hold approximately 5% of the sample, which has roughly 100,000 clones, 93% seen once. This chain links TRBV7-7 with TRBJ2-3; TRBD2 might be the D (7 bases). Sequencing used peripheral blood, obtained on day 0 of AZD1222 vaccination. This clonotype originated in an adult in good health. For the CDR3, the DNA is TGTGCTAGCAGCGTCGGGGGGCGTTTTGATACGCAGTATTTT. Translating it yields CASSVGGRFDTQYF.